This TCR beta chain was documented in a study of T-cell reconstitution after alpha-beta-depleted transplantation in children. A library of TCRbeta sequences, prepared with unique molecular identifiers, was generated. One entry per CDR3 protein, called by TCRdb with MiXCR from the PCR reads. The table has 500,000 to 600,000 distinct CDR3 sequences, 15% to 20% seen once. This clonotype has only a few counts. From germline, CDR1 is SGHAT and CDR2 FQNNGV. The CDR3 is 15 residues long. V shed 5 bases, J shed 6 bases, and the junction held 11 bases outside the gene matches. The sequencing used PBMCs from the stem cell graft donor, collected from the stem cell graft. The sequence was collected from a human donor who donated a stem cell graft to a child with acute lymphoblastic leukemia. The J gene is TRBJ2-3, the V gene TRBV11-2; 7 bases align to TRBD2. In DNA, the CDR3 is TGTGCCAGCAGCCTTCTAGCGGTAGGAGCGGATACGCAGTATTTT. Translated: CASSLLAVGADTQYF.